The clone carrying this T cell receptor beta chain was observed a handful of times. Its antigen is not identified. This specimen belongs to a study of post-analysis software for immune sequencing data. Background on the study: The courses of disease that were included comprised relapsing-remitting, secondary progressive and progressive-relapsing multiple sclerosis. Whole-study findings and limits: For normalized Chao1 diversity, multiple sclerosis patients scored significantly lower than controls did. A few TRBV segments (TRBV5-6, TRBV5-1 and TRBV20-1 among them) occurred more frequently in patients than in controls.

CDR1 is MNHEY, CDR2 SVGAGI, per germline. The CDR3 is 14 residues long. Trimming removed 4 bases at V and 1 base at J, with 11 bases between. Unique molecular identifiers were built into the TCR beta cDNA libraries. TCRdb re-called the PCR reads with MiXCR, one entry per CDR3 protein. The repertoire holds 700,000 to 800,000 distinct CDR3 sequences, 25% to 30% seen once, with more than 0.45% in the top ten. The origin of this receptor is a girl between 5 and 17 years old with multiple sclerosis. The sample comprised blood. The genes are TRBV6-5 and TRBJ2-7; no clear D gene. CDR3: CASSLTATSYEQYF. CDR3 DNA sequence: TGTGCCAGCAGTTTAACAGCGACTTCCTACGAGCAGTACTTC.